The next 10 T cell receptor beta chains were all read from a single sample in a study of blood T cells in healthy people across ages. With a J-beta primer mix and a sample-barcoded 5' primer, a second PCR ran about 6 to 11 cycles. TCRdb re-called the 5' RACE reads with MiXCR, one entry per CDR3 protein. Of around 620,000 distinct CDR3 sequences listed, 25% to 30% are singletons. Sequencing input: blood. The receptors shown here come from a woman aged 70-85 years in good health.

CDR3 residues: CSARVGGALNQPQHF. As DNA, the CDR3 is TGCAGTGCTAGAGTAGGAGGGGCCCTTAATCAGCCCCAGCATTTT. The rearrangement joins TRBV20-1 to TRBJ1-5, with TRBD1 as a possible D gene (5 bases). Deletions cut 1 base from V and 4 bases from J, with 14 bases between. This CDR3 contains 15 residues. From germline, CDR1 is DFQATT and CDR2 SNEGSKA (reference sequence).

The chain carries TRBV7-9 and TRBJ1-4; D gene ambiguous. Trimming pared 5 bases from V and 4 bases from J, leaving 17 bases between. Germline CDR1 and CDR2: SEHNR and FQNEAQ (reference sequence). The CDR3 consists of 16 residues. CDR3 DNA sequence: TGTGCCAGCAGCGAGACCGGTTGGGGTGGTAATGAAAAACTGTTTTTT. This codes for CASSETGWGGNEKLFF.

Only a few counts were recorded for this clonotype. The chain recombines TRBV24-1 with TRBJ2-1; perhaps TRBD1 as D (6 bases). CDR3 size: 14 residues. The V end was cut by 4 bases, the J end by 7 bases, with 13 bases between. Germline loops: CDR1 KGHDR, CDR2 SFDVKD. The CDR3 nucleotides are TGTGCCACCAGTGAGTGGGGGCCGGAGAATGAGCAGTTCTTC. The encoded protein is CATSEWGPENEQFF.

This clonotype came up a few times. The chain uses TRBV10-3 and TRBJ2-5, with TRBD1 matching over 9 bases. The DNA matches TRBJ2-1 better at its end, which makes the J call doubtful. CDR1 ENHRY and CDR2 SYGVKD come from the germline V gene. The CDR3 extends over 14 amino acids. The CDR3 region is CAISDSGQGLGQFF. CDR3 DNA: TGTGCCATCAGTGACTCTGGACAGGGGTTGGGGCAGTTCTTC.

This chain connects TRBV7-8 to TRBJ1-5; the match to TRBD1 covers 7 bases. CDR3 length equals 14 residues. CDR1 is SGHVS, CDR2 FQNEAQ, per germline. V dropped 4 bases and J dropped 8; count of bases not matched to a gene: 8. The CDR3: CASSSTGEVKPQHF. CDR3 in DNA: TGTGCCAGCAGCTCAACAGGGGAGGTGAAGCCCCAGCATTTT.

This clonotype was detected only a few times. The V gene is TRBV5-5, the J gene TRBJ1-4; D may be TRBD1 (5 bases). CDR3 length equals 14 residues. CDR1 is SGHKS and CDR2 is YYEKEE in the germline V gene (reference sequence). Trimming took off 4 bases at V and 8 bases at J, with 15 bases between the two ends. The CDR3 loop reads CASSEDMGREKLFF. For the CDR3, the DNA is TGTGCCAGCAGCGAGGACATGGGAAGAGAAAAACTGTTTTTT. Drawing the rest from reference TRBV5-5 and TRBJ1-4, the complete variable domain is DAGVTQSPTHLIKTRGQQVTLRCSPISGHKSVSWYQQVLGQGPQFIFQYYEKEERGRGNFPDRFSARQFPNYSSELNVNALLLGDSALYLCASSEDMGREKLFFGSGTQLSVL.

The chain employs TRBV5-1 and TRBJ2-7; D unclear. V shed 0 bases and J shed 5 bases, with 9 bases lying between them. Germline V gene data show CDR1 as SGHRS and CDR2 as YFSETQ. The CDR3 length is 13 residues. The CDR3 protein is CASSLVRSDEQYF. In DNA form, the CDR3 reads TGCGCCAGCAGCTTGGTTCGATCGGACGAGCAGTACTTC.

This clonotype was counted only a few times. The chain combines TRBV5-1 with TRBJ2-1; 7 positions match TRBD2. CDR1 is SGHRS and CDR2 is YFSETQ in the germline V gene. The CDR3 extends over 15 amino acids. The J segment lost 5 bases and the V segment lost 1 base, leaving 6 bases of the junction unmatched. The CDR3 coding sequence is TGCGCCAGCAGCTTGTGGGGGGGGAACGACAATGAGCAGTTCTTC. Protein: CASSLWGGNDNEQFF.

The chain recombines TRBV2 with TRBJ2-7; the D gene is possibly TRBD2 (5 bases). Germline values: CDR1 SNHLY, CDR2 FYNNEI. V lost 2 bases and J 6 bases, leaving 8 bases between the germline ends. The CDR3 is 12 residues long. CDR3 sequence: CASSESSREQYF. The CDR3 DNA sequence: TGTGCCAGCAGTGAATCTAGCCGCGAGCAGTACTTC. The complete variable domain, with remaining parts taken from reference TRBV2 and TRBJ2-7, reads EPEVTQTPSHQVTQMGQEVILRCVPISNHLYFYWYRQILGQKVEFLVSFYNNEISEKSEIFDDQFSVERPDGSNFTLKIRSTKLEDSAMYFCASSESSREQYFGPGTRLTVT.

The sample holds a few counts of this clonotype. J is TRBJ1-4 and V is TRBV5-6; a weak D match, TRBD1 (5 bases). Per the germline V gene, CDR1 is SGHDT and CDR2 is YYEEEE. With 1 base removed from V and 7 bases from J, the gap between germline ends came to 14 bases. The CDR3 is 15 amino acids. The CDR3 loop reads CASSLTGREAEKLFF. CDR3 DNA sequence: TGTGCCAGCAGCTTGACCGGCAGGGAGGCTGAAAAACTGTTTTTT.